Listed here are 26 T cell receptor beta chains from one sample, sequenced in a study of blood T cells in healthy people across ages (dated by TCRdb to 2013 to 2016). Library creation used 5' RACE. TCRdb lists the instrument as Illumina HiSeq 2500. The second PCR ran for about 6 to 11 cycles and used a J-beta primer mix along with a sample-barcoded 5' primer. Through fastp at Q25 and MiXCR, TCRdb rebuilt clones from the public reads, retaining in-frame beta chains. Every distinct CDR3 protein forms one entry, paired with its most common genes and DNA. The sample table lists about 830,000 distinct CDR3 sequences, 62% of them with a count of one. The ten largest clones take up around 30% of the sample. Specimen: blood. All receptors come from a man aged 25 to 40 in good health.

The V call is TRBV4-3, the J call TRBJ2-5, with D perhaps TRBD2 (5 bases). This CDR3 contains 15 residues. V was trimmed by 3 bases and J by 1 base, leaving 12 bases between them. Per germline, CDR1 LGHNA and CDR2 YSLEER. The CDR3 coding sequence is TGCGCCAGCAGCCATCTCGGACGGGGCCAAGAGACCCAGTACTTC. Amino acid sequence: CASSHLGRGQETQYF.

The chain carries TRBV7-2 and TRBJ2-7; 12 bases are shared with TRBD2. CDR3 size: 14 residues. J lost 2 bases, V lost 10 bases, and 6 bases had no gene match. Germline values: CDR1 SGHTA, CDR2 FQGNSA. CDR3 loop: CATMSSGGAYEQYF. The DNA of the CDR3 is TGTGCCACTATGTCTAGCGGGGGGGCCTACGAGCAGTACTTC.

CDR3 coding DNA: TGTGCCAGCAGCTTAATTATGGGACAGCAAGAGACCCAGTACTTC. Residues: CASSLIMGQQETQYF. The rearrangement links TRBV7-8 to TRBJ2-5; TRBD1 agrees at 7 bases. Germline CDR1 and CDR2: SGHVS and FQNEAQ. J lost 2 bases, V lost 2 bases, and 5 bases had no gene match. CDR3 length: 15 amino acids.

The chain combines TRBV6-5 with TRBJ2-1, with D perhaps matching TRBD1 (6 bases). The CDR3 spans 12 residues. V lost 5 bases, J lost 13 bases, and 15 bases lay in between. Germline V gives CDR1 MNHEY, CDR2 SVGAGI. CDR3: CASSTGQRGQFF. In DNA, the CDR3 is TGTGCCAGCAGTACCGGACAGAGGGGACAGTTCTTC.

This chain links TRBV27 with TRBJ2-1; D gene ambiguous. CDR1 and CDR2 (germline): MNHEY, SMNVEV (reference sequence). The CDR3 is 13 amino acids. With 2 bases removed from V and 12 bases from J, the gap between germline ends came to 14 bases. This CDR3 is CASSLPGDTAQFF. As DNA, the CDR3 is TGTGCCAGCAGTTTACCGGGCGACACTGCGCAGTTCTTC.

This clonotype showed up just once. The genes are TRBV11-2 and TRBJ2-5; D not certain. Germline V CDR1 and CDR2: SGHAT, FQNNGV. The ends were cut back, 5 bases at V and 2 bases at J, with 15 bases in the middle. This CDR3 has 15 residues. This chain's CDR3 is CASSPLQAVQETQYF. CDR3 nucleotides: TGTGCCAGCAGCCCTCTCCAGGCGGTTCAAGAGACCCAGTACTTC.

The V and J genes are TRBV7-2 and TRBJ1-2; D is possibly TRBD1 (6 bases). CDR3 length: 15 amino acids. V dropped 5 bases and J dropped 3 bases, with 16 bases sitting between them. Germline assignment: CDR1 SGHTA and CDR2 FQGNSA. DNA for the CDR3: TGTGCCAGCAGCCCACGCGGGGGCGCGGACTATGGCTACACCTTC. Translation: CASSPRGGADYGYTF.

This clonotype was detected only a few times. The chain carries TRBV7-2 and TRBJ2-7; tentative D call: TRBD1 (6 bases). Germline V gives CDR1 SGHTA, CDR2 FQGNSA. The CDR3 extends over 12 amino acids. V lost 7 bases to trimming and J lost 3 bases, with 10 bases between them. The CDR3 nucleotides are TGTGCCAGCACAGGGGTCGGCTACGAGCAGTACTTC. It is translated as CASTGVGYEQYF.

There are many counts of this clonotype. V and J are TRBV9 and TRBJ1-5; D uncertain. Per the germline V gene, CDR1 is SGDLS and CDR2 is YYNGEE. The CDR3 runs to 15 residues. Deletions cut 0 bases from V and 0 bases from J, with 7 bases between. The CDR3 coding sequence is TGTGCCAGCAGCGTAGGGGCTAATAGCAATCAGCCCCAGCATTTT. This sequence encodes CASSVGANSNQPQHF.

The chain is built from TRBV27 and TRBJ2-7; the match to TRBD2 covers 13 bases. The trim removed 2 bases at V and 4 bases at J, leaving 2 bases unmatched. The CDR3 runs to 15 residues. From germline, CDR1 is MNHEY and CDR2 SMNVEV (reference sequence). The CDR3 DNA reads as TGTGCCAGCAGTTTAGGGACTAGCGGGATGTACGAGCAGTACTTC. Its translation: CASSLGTSGMYEQYF.

This rearrangement joins TRBV6-1 to TRBJ2-3; D is uncertain. The CDR3 loop spans 16 amino acids. From germline, CDR1 is MNHNS and CDR2 SASEGT. Trimming left V 3 bases short and J 1 base short, with 14 bases between. The chain's CDR3 is CASSDLVLTRTDTQYF. For the CDR3, the DNA is TGTGCCAGCAGTGATTTAGTCCTCACCCGCACAGATACGCAGTATTTT.

This clonotype was detected ten times or more. The rearrangement links TRBV4-3 to TRBJ1-2, with a possible D match to TRBD1 (5 bases). This CDR3 has 17 amino acids. CDR1 is LGHNA and CDR2 is YSLEER in the germline V gene. The V gene lost 0 bases and the J gene lost 6 bases, with 20 bases spanning the gap. CDR3 amino acids: CASSQEGSVVGTHGYTF. The CDR3 DNA is TGCGCCAGCAGCCAAGAGGGATCGGTGGTAGGGACCCATGGCTACACCTTC.

This clonotype has a single count. The junction departs from the called germline gene at one end, perhaps through a read error. The CDR3 DNA reads as TGTGCCAGCAGCGTAAATGCAGGGGCCCTTGGCTGCACCTTC. Translation gives CASSVNAGALGCTF. This chain uses TRBV7-9 with TRBJ1-2, with D possibly TRBD1 on 6 matching bases. CDR3 length: 14 amino acids. In germline, CDR1 is SEHNR, CDR2 FQNEAQ (reference sequence).

This clonotype has a handful of counts. The rearrangement links TRBV25-1 to TRBJ2-7; D is uncertain. CDR1 and CDR2 (germline): MGHDK, SYGVNS. Trimming took 6 bases from V and 4 from J, leaving 7 bases between them. This CDR3 has 11 residues. The CDR3 DNA is TGTGCCAGCAGACAGTTTTACGAGCAGTACTTC. Translating it yields CASRQFYEQYF.

This clonotype was detected many times. The V gene is TRBV12-3 or TRBV12-4, the J gene TRBJ1-5; D not certain. The ends were cut back, 6 bases at V and 7 bases at J, with 10 bases in the middle. The CDR3 is 12 residues long. The CDR3 coding sequence is TGTGCCAGCAGAGAGGGAACCCAGCCCCAGCATTTT. It encodes CASREGTQPQHF.

The rearrangement uses TRBV12-3 or TRBV12-4 and TRBJ1-2; 8 nucleotides line up with TRBD1. J gave up 5 bases and V 6 bases, and 8 bases lay outside the gene matches. This CDR3 comprises 14 residues. As DNA, the CDR3 is TGTGCCAGCAGGGTACAGGGGGGGAGGTATGGCTACACCTTC. Protein: CASRVQGGRYGYTF.

On this clonotype: It may be a read error: a sequence one base away is much more abundant. The V gene is TRBV5-1, the J gene TRBJ2-1; D unclear. The CDR3 consists of 12 residues. Trimming stripped 4 bases from V and 8 bases from J, with 10 bases between. Germline CDR1 is SGHRS and CDR2 is YFSETQ. The CDR3, as DNA: TGCGCCAGCAGCGAATCCACAGATGAGCAGTTCTTC. Protein: CASSESTDEQFF. The full variable domain, rest sourced from reference TRBV5-1 and TRBJ2-1, is KAGVTQTPRYLIKTRGQQVTLSCSPISGHRSVSWYQQTPGQGLQFLFEYFSETQRNKGNFPGRFSGRQFSNSRSEMNVSTLELGDSALYLCASSESTDEQFFGPGTRLTVL.

This clonotype appeared a few times. The chain recombines TRBV3-1 with TRBJ2-1; TRBD1 agrees at 9 bases. Germline CDR1 reads LGHDT; CDR2 reads YNNKEL (reference sequence). Unmatched junction bases numbered 5, after V lost 0 bases and J lost 5 bases. The CDR3 contains 16 residues. CDR3: CASSQDGTGSDNEQFF. CDR3 bases: TGTGCCAGCAGCCAAGATGGGACAGGGTCCGACAATGAGCAGTTCTTC.

The rearrangement joins TRBV20-1 to TRBJ2-2, with 12 bases aligning to TRBD2. This CDR3 is 15 amino acids long. The junction had 7 bases not matched to a gene; V was cut back by 7 bases and J by 4 bases. Per germline, CDR1 DFQATT and CDR2 SNEGSKA (reference sequence). This CDR3 is CSVLTSGSLTGELFF. DNA for the CDR3: TGCAGTGTCCTGACTAGCGGGAGCCTCACCGGGGAGCTGTTTTTT.

This rearrangement joins TRBV20-1 to TRBJ2-7, with 9 bases fitting TRBD1. This CDR3 contains 16 residues. In germline, CDR1 is DFQATT, CDR2 SNEGSKA (reference sequence). J gave up 5 bases and V 5 bases, and 16 bases lay outside the gene matches. CDR3 coding DNA: TGCAGTGCTGTAAATCCGGGACAGGGACGGAGTAACGAGCAGTACTTC. Amino acid sequence: CSAVNPGQGRSNEQYF.

Concerning this clonotype itself: The DNA is left out, because the CDR3 cannot be placed on it with certainty; the CDR3 is given as TCRdb lists it. The CDR3 protein is CASSFGSGETQYF. J is TRBJ2-5 and V is TRBV12-3 or TRBV12-4. The CDR3 has 13 residues if both end residues are counted.

V usage is TRBV29-1 and J usage is TRBJ1-2; 7 bases are shared with TRBD1. The CDR3 runs 14 residues. Unmatched junction bases numbered 9, after V lost 6 bases and J lost 2 bases. Germline CDR1 and CDR2: SQVTM and ANQGSEA. CDR3 amino acids: CSVDDRAENYGYTF. CDR3 sequence (DNA): TGCAGCGTAGATGACAGGGCGGAGAACTATGGCTACACCTTC.

This clonotype showed up just a few times. The chain combines TRBV3-1 with TRBJ2-3, with TRBD2 as a possible D gene (5 bases). Germline V CDR1 and CDR2: LGHDT, YNNKEL (reference sequence). The CDR3 is made up of 16 amino acids. Trimming pared 6 bases from V and 10 bases from J, leaving 26 bases between. The CDR3: CASSHLDSDLTVAQYF. Written as DNA, the CDR3 is TGTGCCAGCAGTCACCTGGATAGCGACCTCACAGTGGCGCAGTATTTT.

The CDR3 region has the DNA TGTGCCAGCAGTTTATCCCCGACAGGGTCTAGCGGCTACACCTTC. Its translation: CASSLSPTGSSGYTF. V is TRBV28 and J is TRBJ1-2; TRBD1 matches 7 bases. Per the germline V gene, CDR1 is MDHEN and CDR2 is SYDVKM. The CDR3 is 15 residues long. Trimming removed 1 base from V and 8 bases from J; junction bases left unmatched: 10.

The V and J genes are TRBV7-3 and TRBJ1-2; the D gene is possibly TRBD1 (5 bases). The CDR3 extends over 15 amino acids. CDR1 is SGHTA, CDR2 FQGTGA, per germline. V shed 1 base and J shed 7 bases, with 16 bases lying between them. CDR3 region: CASSLKGRDSGGYTF. CDR3 bases: TGTGCCAGCAGCTTAAAGGGCAGGGATTCGGGTGGCTACACCTTC.

J is TRBJ2-7 and V is TRBV5-6, with D possibly matching TRBD1 (5 bases). This CDR3 contains 15 residues. V was cut by 4 bases and J by 0 bases, with 14 bases left in between. Germline V gene lookup returns CDR1 SGHDT and CDR2 YYEEEE. Written as DNA, the CDR3 is TGTGCCAGCAGCCCACCAACGGACAACTCCTACGAGCAGTACTTC. As protein: CASSPPTDNSYEQYF.